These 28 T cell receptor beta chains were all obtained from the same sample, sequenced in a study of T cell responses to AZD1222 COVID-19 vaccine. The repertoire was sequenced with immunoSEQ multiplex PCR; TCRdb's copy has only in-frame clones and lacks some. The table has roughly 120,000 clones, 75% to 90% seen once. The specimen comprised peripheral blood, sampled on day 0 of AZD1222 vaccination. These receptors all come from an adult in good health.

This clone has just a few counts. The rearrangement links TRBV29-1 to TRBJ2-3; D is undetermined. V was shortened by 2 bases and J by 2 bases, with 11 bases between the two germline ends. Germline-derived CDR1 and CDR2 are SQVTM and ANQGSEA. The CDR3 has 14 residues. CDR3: CSVEIGDSTDTQYF. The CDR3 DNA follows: TGCAGCGTTGAAATCGGAGATTCCACAGATACGCAGTATTTT.

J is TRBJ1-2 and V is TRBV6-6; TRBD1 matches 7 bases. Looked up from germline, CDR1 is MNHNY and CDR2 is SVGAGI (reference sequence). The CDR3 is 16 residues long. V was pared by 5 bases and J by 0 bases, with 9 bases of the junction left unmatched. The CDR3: CASSSRKGTANYGYTF. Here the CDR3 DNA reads TGTGCCAGCAGTAGCCGAAAAGGGACAGCTAACTATGGCTACACCTTC.

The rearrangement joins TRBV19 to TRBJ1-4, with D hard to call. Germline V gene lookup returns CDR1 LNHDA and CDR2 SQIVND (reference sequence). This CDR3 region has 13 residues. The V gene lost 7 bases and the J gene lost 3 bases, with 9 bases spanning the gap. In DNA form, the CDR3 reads TGTGCCAGTATAGGGTATTCTAATGAAAAACTGTTTTTT. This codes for CASIGYSNEKLFF.

In nucleotides, the CDR3 is TGTGCCAGCAGCTTCTATCTTGACAGCTACGAGCAGTACTTC. It codes for CASSFYLDSYEQYF. The chain joins TRBV7-9 to TRBJ2-7; D is possibly TRBD1 (5 bases). V was clipped by 3 bases and J by 3 bases, with 12 bases between them. This CDR3 spans 14 amino acids. Germline-derived CDR1 and CDR2 are SEHNR and FQNEAQ (reference sequence).

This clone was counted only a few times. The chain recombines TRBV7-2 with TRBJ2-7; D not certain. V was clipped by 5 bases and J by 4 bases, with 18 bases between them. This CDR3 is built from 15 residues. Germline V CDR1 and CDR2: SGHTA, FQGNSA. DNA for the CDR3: TGTGCCAGCAGCCCCACATCGGGCAGGAGTTACGAGCAGTACTTC. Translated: CASSPTSGRSYEQYF.

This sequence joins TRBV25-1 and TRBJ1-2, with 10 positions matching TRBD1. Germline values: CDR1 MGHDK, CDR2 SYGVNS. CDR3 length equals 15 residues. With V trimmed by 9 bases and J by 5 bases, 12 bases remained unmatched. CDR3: CASPSRQGARYGYTF. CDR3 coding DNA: TGTGCCAGTCCCTCAAGACAGGGGGCAAGGTATGGCTACACCTTC.

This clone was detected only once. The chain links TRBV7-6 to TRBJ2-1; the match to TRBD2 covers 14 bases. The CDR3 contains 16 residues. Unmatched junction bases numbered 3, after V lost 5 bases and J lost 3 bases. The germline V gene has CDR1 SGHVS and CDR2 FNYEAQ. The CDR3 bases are TGTGCCAGCAGCCGGGGACTAGCGGGGGTCTACAATGAGCAGTTCTTC. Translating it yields CASSRGLAGVYNEQFF.

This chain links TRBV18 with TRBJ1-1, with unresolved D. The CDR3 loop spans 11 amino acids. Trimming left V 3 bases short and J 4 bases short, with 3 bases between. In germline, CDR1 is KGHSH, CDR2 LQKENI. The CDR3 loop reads CASSPVTEAFF. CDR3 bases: TGTGCCAGCTCACCGGTCACTGAAGCTTTCTTT.

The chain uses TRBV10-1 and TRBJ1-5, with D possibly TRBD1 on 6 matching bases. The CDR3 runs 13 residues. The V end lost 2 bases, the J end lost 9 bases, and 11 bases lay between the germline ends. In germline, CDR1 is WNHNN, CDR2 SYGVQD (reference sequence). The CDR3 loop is CASSEDRFGPQHF. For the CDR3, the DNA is TGCGCCAGCAGTGAGGACAGGTTCGGGCCCCAGCATTTT.

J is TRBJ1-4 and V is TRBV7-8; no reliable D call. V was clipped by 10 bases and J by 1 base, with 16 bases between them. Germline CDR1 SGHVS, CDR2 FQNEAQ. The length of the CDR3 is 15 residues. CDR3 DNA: TGTGCCACCAAGGATCGGAGACTAACTAATGAAAAACTGTTTTTT. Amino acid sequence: CATKDRRLTNEKLFF.

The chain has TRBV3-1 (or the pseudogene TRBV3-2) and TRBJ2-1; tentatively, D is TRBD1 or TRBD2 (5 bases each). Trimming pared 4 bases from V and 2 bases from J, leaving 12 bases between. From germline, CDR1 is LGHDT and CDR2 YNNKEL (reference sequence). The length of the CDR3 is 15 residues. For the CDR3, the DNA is TGTGCCAGCAGCCCCGGGACGGGAACCTACAATGAGCAGTTCTTC. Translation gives CASSPGTGTYNEQFF.

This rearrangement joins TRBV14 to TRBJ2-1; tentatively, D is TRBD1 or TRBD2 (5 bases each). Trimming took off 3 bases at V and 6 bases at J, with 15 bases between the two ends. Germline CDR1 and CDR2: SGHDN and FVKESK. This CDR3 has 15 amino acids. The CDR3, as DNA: TGTGCCAGCAGCCACGGCCACCTGAGGGGCAATGAGCAGTTCTTC. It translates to CASSHGHLRGNEQFF.

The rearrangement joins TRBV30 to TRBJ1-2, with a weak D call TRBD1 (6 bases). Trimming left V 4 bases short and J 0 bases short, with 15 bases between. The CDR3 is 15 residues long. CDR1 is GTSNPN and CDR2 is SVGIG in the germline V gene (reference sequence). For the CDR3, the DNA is TGTGCCTGGACTGGTCAGGGGCTAACTAACTATGGCTACACCTTC. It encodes CAWTGQGLTNYGYTF.

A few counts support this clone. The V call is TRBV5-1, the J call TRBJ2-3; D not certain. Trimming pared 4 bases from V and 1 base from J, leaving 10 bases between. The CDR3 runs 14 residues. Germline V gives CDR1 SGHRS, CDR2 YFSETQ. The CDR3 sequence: CASSAAMGTDTQYF. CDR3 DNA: TGCGCCAGCAGCGCGGCGATGGGCACAGATACGCAGTATTTT.

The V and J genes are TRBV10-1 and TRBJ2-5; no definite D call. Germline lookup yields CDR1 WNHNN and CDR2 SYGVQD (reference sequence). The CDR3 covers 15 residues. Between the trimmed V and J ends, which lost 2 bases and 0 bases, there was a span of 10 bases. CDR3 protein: CASSEDGPYQETQYF. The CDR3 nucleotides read TGCGCCAGCAGTGAGGACGGTCCGTACCAAGAGACCCAGTACTTC.

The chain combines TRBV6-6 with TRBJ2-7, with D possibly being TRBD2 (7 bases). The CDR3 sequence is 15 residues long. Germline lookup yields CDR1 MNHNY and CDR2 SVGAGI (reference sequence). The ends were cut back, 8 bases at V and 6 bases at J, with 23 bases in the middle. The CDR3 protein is CASLEGGTMWREQYF. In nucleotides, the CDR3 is TGTGCCAGCCTCGAGGGGGGGACGATGTGGCGCGAGCAGTACTTC.

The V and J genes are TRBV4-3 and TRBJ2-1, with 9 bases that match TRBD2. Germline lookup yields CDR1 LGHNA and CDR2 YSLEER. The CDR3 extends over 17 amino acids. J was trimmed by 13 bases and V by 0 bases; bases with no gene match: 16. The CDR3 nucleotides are TGCGCCAGCAGCCAAGAATCAGTGCTAGCGGGAATAAAACACCAGTTCTTC. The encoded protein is CASSQESVLAGIKHQFF.

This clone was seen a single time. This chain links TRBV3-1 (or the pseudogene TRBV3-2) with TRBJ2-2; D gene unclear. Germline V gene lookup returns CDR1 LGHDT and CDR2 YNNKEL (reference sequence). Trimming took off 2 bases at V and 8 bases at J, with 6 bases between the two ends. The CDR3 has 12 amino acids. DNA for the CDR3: TGTGCCAGCAGCCAACCGTCTGGGGAGCTGTTTTTT. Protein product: CASSQPSGELFF.

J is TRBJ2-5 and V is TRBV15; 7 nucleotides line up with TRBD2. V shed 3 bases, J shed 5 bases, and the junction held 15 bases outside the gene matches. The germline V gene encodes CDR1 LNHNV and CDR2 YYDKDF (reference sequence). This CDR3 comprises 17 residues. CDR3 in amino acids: CATSSSLMQGGMETQYF. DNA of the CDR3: TGTGCCACCAGCAGTAGTTTGATGCAGGGAGGGATGGAGACCCAGTACTTC.

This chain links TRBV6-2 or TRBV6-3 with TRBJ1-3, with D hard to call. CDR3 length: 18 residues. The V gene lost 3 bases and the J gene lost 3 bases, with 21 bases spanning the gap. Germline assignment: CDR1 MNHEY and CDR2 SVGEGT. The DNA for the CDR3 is TGTGCCAGCAGTTATACCCCCCTGAGACTGACCTTTGGAAACACCATATATTTT. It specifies CASSYTPLRLTFGNTIYF.

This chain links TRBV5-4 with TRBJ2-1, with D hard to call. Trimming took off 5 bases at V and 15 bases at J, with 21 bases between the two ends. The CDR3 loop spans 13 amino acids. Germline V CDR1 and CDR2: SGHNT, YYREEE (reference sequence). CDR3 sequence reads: CASRSVMTDQWFF. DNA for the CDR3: TGTGCCAGCAGATCTGTAATGACGGATCAATGGTTCTTC.

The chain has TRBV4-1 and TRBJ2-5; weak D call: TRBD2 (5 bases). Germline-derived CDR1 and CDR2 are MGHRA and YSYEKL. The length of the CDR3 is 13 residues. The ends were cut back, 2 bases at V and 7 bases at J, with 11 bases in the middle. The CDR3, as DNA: TGCGCCAGCAGCCAAAGCGGTGTGGGGACCCAGTACTTC. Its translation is CASSQSGVGTQYF.

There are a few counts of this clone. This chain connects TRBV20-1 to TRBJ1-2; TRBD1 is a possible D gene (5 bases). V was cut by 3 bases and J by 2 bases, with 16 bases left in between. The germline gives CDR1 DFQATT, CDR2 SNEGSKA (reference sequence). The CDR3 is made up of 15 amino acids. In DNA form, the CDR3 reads TGCAGTGCTAGTCCTATGACAGCTCCCAACTATGGCTACACCTTC. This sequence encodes CSASPMTAPNYGYTF.

This CDR3 is CASSLGGLETQYF. The CDR3 DNA reads as TGCGCCAGCAGCTTAGGGGGACTTGAGACCCAGTACTTC. The J gene is TRBJ2-5, the V gene TRBV5-1; D possibly uses TRBD1 or TRBD2 (6 bases each). The CDR3 runs to 13 residues. V was trimmed by 2 bases and J by 5 bases, leaving 10 bases between them. Germline CDR1 SGHRS, CDR2 YFSETQ. The whole variable domain, remainder taken from reference TRBV5-1 and TRBJ2-5, is KAGVTQTPRYLIKTRGQQVTLSCSPISGHRSVSWYQQTPGQGLQFLFEYFSETQRNKGNFPGRFSGRQFSNSRSEMNVSTLELGDSALYLCASSLGGLETQYFGPGTRLLVL.

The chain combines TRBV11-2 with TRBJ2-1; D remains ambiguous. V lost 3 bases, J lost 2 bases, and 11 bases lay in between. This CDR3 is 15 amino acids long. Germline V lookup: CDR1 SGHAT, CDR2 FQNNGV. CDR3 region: CASSLESFPYNEQFF. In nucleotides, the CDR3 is TGTGCCAGCAGCTTGGAGTCTTTCCCCTACAATGAGCAGTTCTTC.

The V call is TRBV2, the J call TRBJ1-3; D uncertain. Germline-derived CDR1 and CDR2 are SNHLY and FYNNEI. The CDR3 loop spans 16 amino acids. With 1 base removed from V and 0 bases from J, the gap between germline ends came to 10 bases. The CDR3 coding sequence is TGTGCCAGCAGTGAAGACGGTACCACCTCTGGAAACACCATATATTTT. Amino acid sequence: CASSEDGTTSGNTIYF.

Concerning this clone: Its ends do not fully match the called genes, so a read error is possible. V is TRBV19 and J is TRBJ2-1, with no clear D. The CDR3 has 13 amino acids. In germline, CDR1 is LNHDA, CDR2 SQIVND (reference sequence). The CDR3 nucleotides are TGTGCTAGTAGGGCCTCGAGCTACGATGAGCAGTTCTTC. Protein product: CASRASSYDEQFF.

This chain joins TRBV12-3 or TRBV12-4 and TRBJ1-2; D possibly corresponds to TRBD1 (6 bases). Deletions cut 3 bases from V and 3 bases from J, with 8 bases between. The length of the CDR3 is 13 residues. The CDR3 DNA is TGTGCCAGCAGTTTTGACAGGTACTATGGCTACACCTTC. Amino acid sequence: CASSFDRYYGYTF.